This TCR beta chain stems from a study of shared clonotypes between healthy human individuals. Points from the study as a whole: Larger estimated richness was generally recorded for naive subsets relative to memory subsets. Clonotypes that were shared across four donors made up roughly 5% of naive CD4 clonotypes.

The authors loaded approximately 220 ng DNA, tens of thousands of T cell genomes, into sorted-subset replicate PCRs. Clones were read by immunoSEQ multiplex PCR, and TCRdb kept only the in-frame ones, dropping some. The table has 2 million to 2.5 million clones, around 93% seen once; the top ten hold about 0.41%. On this clone itself: Its antigen is unidentified.

Source material: naive CD4+ T cells from PBMCs. Subset defined: CD45RA+ positively selected. The receptor's source is a man aged 18 to 29 in good health. Some clones in this sample may be carry-over from other donors' samples.

CDR3 nucleotides: TGTGCCAGCAGCTTCTATAGTGGAAAACTGTTTTTT. Amino acid sequence: CASSFYSGKLFF. The rearrangement uses TRBV7-2 and TRBJ1-4, with D unclear. Germline loops: CDR1 SGHTA, CDR2 FQGNSA. This CDR3 comprises 12 residues. Trimming pared 3 bases from V and 10 bases from J, leaving 9 bases between.